This entry lists 6 T cell receptor beta chains sequenced from one sample in a study of blood T cells in healthy people across ages. A sample-barcoded 5' primer and a J-beta primer mix were used in a second PCR of about 6 to 11 cycles. TCRdb re-derived calls from the 5' RACE reads in MiXCR, one entry per CDR3 protein. The top ten hold 2.5% to 3.5% of the sample, which has 600,000 to 900,000 distinct CDR3 sequences, 20% to 30% seen once. These data were also reused for a study on T cells of mothers and their children.

The sequenced sample consisted of blood. The receptor set was obtained from a boy aged 5 to 17 in good health.

The rearrangement links TRBV9 to TRBJ2-3; 13 nucleotides align to TRBD2. Trimming cost V 4 bases and J 3 bases; bases outside gene matches: 5. CDR1 is SGDLS and CDR2 is YYNGEE in the germline V gene. This CDR3 has 16 residues. This chain's CDR3 is CASSLRTSGGTDTQYF. In nucleotides, the CDR3 is TGTGCCAGCAGCCTCCGGACTAGCGGGGGAACAGATACGCAGTATTTT.

The chain links TRBV10-1 to TRBJ2-5; D perhaps matches TRBD1 (6 bases). The CDR3 is 12 amino acids. The germline gives CDR1 WNHNN, CDR2 SYGVQD (reference sequence). V was trimmed by 7 bases and J by 3 bases, leaving 9 bases between them. CDR3 loop: CASTNREETQYF. The CDR3 DNA is TGCGCCAGCACTAACAGGGAAGAGACCCAGTACTTC.

The V and J genes are TRBV11-1 and TRBJ2-5; TRBD2 might be the D (5 bases). From germline, CDR1 is SGHAT and CDR2 FQDESV (reference sequence). The CDR3 consists of 13 residues. Trimming removed 0 bases at V and 7 bases at J, with 9 bases between. The CDR3 nucleotides are TGTGCCAGCAGCTTAGCCGAGGGCGGGACCCAGTACTTC. It translates to CASSLAEGGTQYF.

This clonotype has a handful of counts. The gene calls are TRBV5-4 and TRBJ2-5, with a weak D call TRBD2 (6 bases). Trimming stripped 4 bases from V and 0 bases from J, with 16 bases between. The CDR3 runs 16 residues. The germline CDR1 and CDR2 sequences are SGHNT and YYREEE (reference sequence). In nucleotides, the CDR3 is TGTGCCAGCAGCAGGGGACTGTTGGGGTACCAAGAGACCCAGTACTTC. Translating it yields CASSRGLLGYQETQYF.

This clonotype occurred a few times. This chain uses TRBV29-1 with TRBJ2-1; 11 bases match TRBD1. Unmatched junction bases numbered 10, after V lost 2 bases and J lost 10 bases. This CDR3 region has 15 residues. Germline CDR1 is SQVTM and CDR2 is ANQGSEA. The CDR3 loop reads CSVELDRGRFGEQFF. CDR3 sequence (DNA): TGCAGCGTTGAACTGGACAGGGGGCGCTTTGGCGAGCAGTTCTTC.

The chain recombines TRBV29-1 with TRBJ1-2, with 12 bases identical to TRBD1. The germline gives CDR1 SQVTM, CDR2 ANQGSEA. This CDR3 is 13 amino acids long. The V gene end was trimmed by 5 bases and the J gene end by 7 bases; junction bases not matched to a gene: 5. CDR3 region: CSVTPGQGAGYTF. CDR3 coding DNA: TGCAGCGTTACGCCGGGACAGGGGGCTGGCTACACCTTC.